This T cell receptor (beta chain) was found in a study of blood T cells in healthy people across ages. Overall study results and limits: Donors of long life had a larger count of naive CD4+ cells and greater diversity than aged donors. Estimates based on one million T cells were treated as lower bounds.

The J segment lost 6 bases and the V segment lost 5 bases, leaving 9 bases of the junction unmatched. The CDR3 is made up of 15 amino acids. There are a few counts of this clonotype. Its cognate antigen is unknown. The second PCR ran roughly 7 to 12 cycles with a sample-barcoded 5' primer and J-beta primers. One entry per CDR3 protein results from TCRdb running MiXCR on the 5' RACE reads. The sample holds approximately 320,000 distinct CDR3 sequences; 27% are singletons and the top ten take approximately 29%. Donors ranged from about 6 to 95 years old and were healthy Caucasians in Russia. The rearrangement links TRBV12-3 or TRBV12-4 to TRBJ2-4, with TRBD1 identical over 8 bases. The sample consisted of blood. This clonotype was obtained from a woman in her sixties or seventies in good health. The DNA of the CDR3 is TGTGCCAGCAGTGCAGGGGGCGCGAGGAGAAACATTCAGTACTTC. Translated: CASSAGGARRNIQYF.